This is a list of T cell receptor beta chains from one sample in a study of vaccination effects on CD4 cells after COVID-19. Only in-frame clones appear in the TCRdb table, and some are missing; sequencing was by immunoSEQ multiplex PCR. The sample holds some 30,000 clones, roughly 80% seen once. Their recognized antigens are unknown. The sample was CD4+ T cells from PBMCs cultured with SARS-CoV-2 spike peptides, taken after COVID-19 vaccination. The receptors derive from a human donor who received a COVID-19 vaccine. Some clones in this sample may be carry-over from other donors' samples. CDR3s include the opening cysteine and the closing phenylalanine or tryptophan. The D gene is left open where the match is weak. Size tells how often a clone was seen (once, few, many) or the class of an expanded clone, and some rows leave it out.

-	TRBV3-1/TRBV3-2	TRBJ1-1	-	TGTGCCAGCAGCCAACGACAGACTGAAGCTTTCTTT	CASSQRQTEAFF
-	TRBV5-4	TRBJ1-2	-	TGTGCCAGCAGTCAACCCGGGACGGATGGCTACACCTTC	CASSQPGTDGYTF
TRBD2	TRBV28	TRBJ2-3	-	TGTGCCAGTACCGAGGCTAGCGGGGGGGGCGATACGCAGTATTTT	CASTEASGGGDTQYF
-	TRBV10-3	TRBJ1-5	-	TGTGCCATCAGTGAAGGGGTCGGAGGGAATCAGCCCCAGCATTTT	CAISEGVGGNQPQHF
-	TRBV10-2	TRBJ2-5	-	TGCGCCAGCAGTCAACGGGGGCCTCAAGAGACCCAGTACTTC	CASSQRGPQETQYF
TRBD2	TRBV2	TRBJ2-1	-	TGTGCCAGCAGTTTAGCGGGGGGGACCAATGAGCAGTTCTTC	CASSLAGGTNEQFF
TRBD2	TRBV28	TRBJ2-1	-	TGTGCCAGCAGTCTCGGGACTAGAGTATCGGCGCAGTTCTTC	CASSLGTRVSAQFF
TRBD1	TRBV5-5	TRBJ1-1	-	TGTGCCAGCAGCTTGTTAGACAGGGGCCATACTGAAGCTTTCTTT	CASSLLDRGHTEAFF
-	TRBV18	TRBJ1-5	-	TGTGCCAGCTCACCTACGACAGATCAGCCCCAGCATTTT	CASSPTTDQPQHF
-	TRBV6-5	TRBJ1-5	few	TGTGCCAGCAGTCCGCGACAGTACAATCAGCCCCAGCATTTT	CASSPRQYNQPQHF
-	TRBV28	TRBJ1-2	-	TGTGCCAGCAGTTTAGTCAGGGGACGATTTAACTATGGCTACACTTTC	CASSLVRGRFNYGYTF
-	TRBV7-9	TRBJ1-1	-	TGTGCCAGCAGCTCATGGATTTCCTCAGGGAACACTGAAGCTTTCTTT	CASSSWISSGNTEAFF
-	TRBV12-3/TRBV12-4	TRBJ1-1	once	TGTGCCAGCAGTCAAGGTTTTGAAGCTTTCTTT	CASSQGFEAFF
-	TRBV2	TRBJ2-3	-	TGTGCCAGCACCCGGGGGACTACAGATACGCAGTATTTT	CASTRGTTDTQYF
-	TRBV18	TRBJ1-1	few	TGTGCCAGCTCACCACTCGACAAGAACACTGAAGCTTTCTTT	CASSPLDKNTEAFF
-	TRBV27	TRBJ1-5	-	TGTGCCAGCAGACGGGACCCCGGAGGGGATCAGCCCCAGCATTTT	CASRRDPGGDQPQHF
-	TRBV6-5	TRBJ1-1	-	TGTGCCAGCAGTTACTTGGGAGGGAACACTGAAGCTTTCTTT	CASSYLGGNTEAFF
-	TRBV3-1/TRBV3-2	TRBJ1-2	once	TGTGCCAGCAGCCAAGATTTGGGGAGTATGAACTATGGCTACACCTTC	CASSQDLGSMNYGYTF
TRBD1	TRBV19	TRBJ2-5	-	TGTGCCAGTTCCAGGGGGCCGGGAGAGACCCAGTACTTC	CASSRGPGETQYF
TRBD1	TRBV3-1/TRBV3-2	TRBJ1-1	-	TGTGCCAGCAGCCTTCGGACAGGGGTTATATCTTTCTTT	CASSLRTGVISFF